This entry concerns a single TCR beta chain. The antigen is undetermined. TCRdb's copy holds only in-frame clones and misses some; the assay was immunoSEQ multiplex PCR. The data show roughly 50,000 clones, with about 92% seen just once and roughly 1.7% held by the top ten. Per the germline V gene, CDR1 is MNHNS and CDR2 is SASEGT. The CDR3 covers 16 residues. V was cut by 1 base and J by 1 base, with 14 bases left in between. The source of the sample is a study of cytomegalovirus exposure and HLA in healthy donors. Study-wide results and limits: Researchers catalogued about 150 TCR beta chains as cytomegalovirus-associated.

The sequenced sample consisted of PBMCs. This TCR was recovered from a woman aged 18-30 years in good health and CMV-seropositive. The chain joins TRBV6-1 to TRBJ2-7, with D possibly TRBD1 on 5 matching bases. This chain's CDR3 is CASSEGGSHRSYEQYF. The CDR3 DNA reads TGTGCCAGCAGTGAAGGGGGCTCCCATAGGTCCTACGAGCAGTACTTC.